This note documents a single TCR beta chain sequence. Its target antigen remains unknown. No per-base quality is available; no much larger clone lies one base away. The sample comes from a study of CD39 and CD103 CD8 tumor-infiltrating T cells (dated by TCRdb to about 2018). General notes on the study: The repertoire comparisons shown came from four patients: one with an HPV-positive HNSCC, one with an HPV-negative HNSCC, one with ovarian cancer and one with melanoma. Deep sequencing of TCRbeta CDR3 was used to compare the repertoires of CD8 TIL subsets, defined by CD103 and CD39, against those of peripheral memory CD8 T cells.

For each subset, between roughly 9,000 and 100,000 sorted cells were used for genomic DNA extraction with the DNeasy Blood and Tissue Kit. The immunoSEQ service sequenced and mapped the TCRbeta V-J or V-D-J regions, with each sample reaching coverage above 8x. The study's own analysis went as follows. Analysis was limited to productive rearrangements exported from the immunoSEQ Analyzer platform, and clonality was evaluated on the 500 most abundant clones. The Morisita-Horn similarity index and the Jaccard index were used to quantify the overlap in repertoires between populations. Morisita-Horn similarity between CD8 T-cell subset TCR repertoires was measured in five to seven cancer patients. Imported from immuneACCESS, the table was reduced by TCRdb to in-frame sequences with V and J called. These copies leave out some clones; in studies compared against another copy, an unresolved V gene accounts for under half, and the cause of the remainder is not known. V and J calls and clone size are given by that table; D and trimming were obtained from the DNA. This sample has roughly 15,000 clones in its table, and 85% to 95% of those were observed once. Together, the top ten hold 3.5% to 5% of the sample.

At the time samples were collected, the patients were not on therapy, although their prior treatments varied from chemotherapy, radiotherapy, surgery and immunotherapy to none at all. After thawing, cells were enriched for T lymphocytes using a negative-selection kit, and EpCAM beads were added for tumor-infiltrating lymphocytes. Memory CD8 T cells were sorted as CD8+CD4-CD45RA- cells irrespective of CCR7 expression. Before analysis, peripheral blood mononuclear cells were isolated on a Ficoll-Paque PLUS gradient and cryopreserved. Populations were sorted to 98% to 99% purity on a FACSAria II, and cell pellets were frozen for TCR sequencing without culture. From the germline V gene (reference sequence), CDR1 is LNHDA and CDR2 is SQIVND. Measured from the cysteine to the phenylalanine, the CDR3 is 17 residues long. Kept here is only the CDR3 DNA, which spans 51 bases and is read in frame from base 1. After removal of 3 bases from V and 0 bases from J, the junction retains 3 bases not matched to a gene.

The investigation overall reported the following: DP CD8 TILs appeared more oligoclonal than DN and SP CD8 TILs and blood memory CD8 T cells, with top 30 clonotypes covering about 50-90%. DP TIL clonotypes were rarely detected in blood or uninvolved lymph node, whereas DN TIL clonotypes were found to largely overlap with peripheral memory CD8 repertoires.

Recombination joined TRBV19 with TRBJ1-5, with 12 junctional bases fitting TRBD1. Sequenced: CD8+ T cells sorted from blood. The cell subset or site label corresponds to: total memory CD8 T cells (CD45RA-CCR7+/-) from blood or uninvolved lymph node. This TCR was recovered from a human donor with head and neck squamous cell carcinoma. The CDR3 in this case is CASSMGTGGYSNQPQHF. The nucleotides are TGTGCCAGTAGTATGGGGACAGGGGGCTATAGCAATCAGCCCCAGCATTTT.